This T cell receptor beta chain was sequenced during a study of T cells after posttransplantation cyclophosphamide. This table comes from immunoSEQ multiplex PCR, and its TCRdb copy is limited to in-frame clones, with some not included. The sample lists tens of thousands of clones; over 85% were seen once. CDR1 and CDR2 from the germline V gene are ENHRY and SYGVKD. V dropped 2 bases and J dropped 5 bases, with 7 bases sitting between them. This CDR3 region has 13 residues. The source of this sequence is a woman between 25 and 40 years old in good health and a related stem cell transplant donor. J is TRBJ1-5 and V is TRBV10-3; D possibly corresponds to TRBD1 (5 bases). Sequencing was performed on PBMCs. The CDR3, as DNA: TGTGCCATCAGTGAGGGGGGATATCAGCCCCAGCATTTT. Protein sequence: CAISEGGYQPQHF.